These T cell receptor beta chains were read from a single sample in a study of PD-L1 blockade in urothelial cancer. Profiled with immunoSEQ multiplex PCR; TCRdb holds only in-frame clones, not every one. Of 35,000 to 55,000 clones detected, 81% appear once; the ten largest clones hold roughly 2.7%. Sequencing was performed on PBMCs, taken around atezolizumab (anti-PD-L1) treatment. These receptors were obtained from a man between 65 and 85 years old with urothelial cancer. Both conserved end residues are part of each CDR3. The D gene is left open where the match is weak. Some rows mark clone size as missing; the rest say once, few, many or name a class of expanded clone.

j_call v_call clone_size d_call cdr3_aa cdr3_nt
TRBJ2-3 TRBV10-1 . TRBD1 CASKSGTGADTQYF TGCGCCAGCAAGTCCGGGACAGGGGCAGATACGCAGTATTTT
TRBJ2-7 TRBV19 few TRBD2 CASSMGAGGHEQYF TGTGCCAGTAGTATGGGAGCGGGAGGCCACGAGCAGTACTTC
TRBJ1-1 TRBV18 . . CASSPSQGRTTEAFF TGTGCCAGCTCACCTAGTCAAGGGAGGACCACTGAAGCTTTCTTT
TRBJ2-7 TRBV13 once TRBD2 CASSVRGGAGYEQYF TGTGCCAGCAGCGTTCGGGGGGGGGCAGGCTACGAGCAGTACTTC
TRBJ1-2 TRBV29-1 few . CSVRADSYGYTF TGCAGCGTCCGGGCCGACAGCTATGGCTACACCTTC
TRBJ2-7 TRBV30 once . CAWSVPGRYEQYF TGTGCCTGGAGTGTACCAGGGCGGTACGAGCAGTACTTC
TRBJ2-5 TRBV5-1 . . CASSLDLVQETQYF TGCGCCAGCAGCTTGGACCTAGTCCAAGAGACCCAGTACTTC
TRBJ2-7 TRBV25-1 once TRBD2 CASSERRTSGRMQQYF TGTGCCAGCAGTGAGAGGCGGACTAGCGGGAGAATGCAGCAGTACTTC
TRBJ2-2 TRBV25-1 . TRBD1 CASSGKGQGANTGELFF TGTGCCAGCAGTGGCAAAGGACAGGGGGCTAACACCGGGGAGCTGTTTTTT
TRBJ2-1 TRBV5-4 . . CASSLSLGGYNEQFF TGTGCCAGCAGCTTGTCTCTAGGGGGATACAATGAGCAGTTCTTC
TRBJ1-4 TRBV5-5 . . CASRSGATNEKLFF TGTGCCAGCAGAAGCGGGGCAACTAATGAAAAACTGTTTTTT
TRBJ2-1 TRBV7-7 . TRBD2 CASSPLTSGINEQFF TGTGCCAGCAGCCCCCTGACTAGCGGAATCAATGAGCAGTTCTTC
TRBJ1-3 TRBV4-3 . TRBD1 CASSQDRGGNTIYF TGCGCCAGCAGCCAGGACAGGGGTGGAAACACCATATATTTT
TRBJ1-3 TRBV19 . . CASTIDRLAGNTIYF TGTGCCAGTACGATTGACAGGCTCGCTGGAAACACCATATATTTT
TRBJ2-7 TRBV27 . TRBD2 CASSLRREYDEQYF TGTGCCAGCAGTTTACGGCGGGAGTACGACGAGCAGTACTTC
TRBJ1-2 TRBV10-3 . TRBD1 CATHQTGTVSNYGYTF TGTGCCACTCACCAAACCGGGACAGTTTCTAACTATGGCTACACCTTC
TRBJ1-4 TRBV18 . . CASSPANSATNEKLFF TGTGCCAGCTCACCTGCGAATAGTGCAACTAATGAAAAACTGTTTTTT